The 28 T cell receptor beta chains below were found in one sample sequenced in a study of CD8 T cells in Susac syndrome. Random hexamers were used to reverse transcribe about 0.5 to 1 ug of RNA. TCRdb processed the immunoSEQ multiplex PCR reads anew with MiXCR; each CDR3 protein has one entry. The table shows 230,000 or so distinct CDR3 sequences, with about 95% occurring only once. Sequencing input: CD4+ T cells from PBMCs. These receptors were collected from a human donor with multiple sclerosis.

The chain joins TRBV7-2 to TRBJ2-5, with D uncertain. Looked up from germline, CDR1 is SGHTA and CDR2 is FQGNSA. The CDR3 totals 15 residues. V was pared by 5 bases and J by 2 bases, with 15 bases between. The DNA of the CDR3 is TGTGCCAGCAGCCCAACGCGGAGAACTCAAGAGACCCAGTACTTC. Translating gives CASSPTRRTQETQYF.

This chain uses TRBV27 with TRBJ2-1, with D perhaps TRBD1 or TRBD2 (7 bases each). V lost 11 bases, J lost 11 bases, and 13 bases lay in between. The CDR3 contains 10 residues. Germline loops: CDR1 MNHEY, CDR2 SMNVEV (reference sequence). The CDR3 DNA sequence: TGTGCCGCGGGGGACAGAAAGCAGTTCTTC. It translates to CAAGDRKQFF.

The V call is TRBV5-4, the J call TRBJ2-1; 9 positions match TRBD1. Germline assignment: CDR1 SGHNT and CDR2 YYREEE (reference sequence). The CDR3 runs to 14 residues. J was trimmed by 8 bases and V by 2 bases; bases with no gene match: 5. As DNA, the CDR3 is TGTGCCAGCAGCTTAGGGACAGGGTTCGATGAGCAGTTCTTC. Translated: CASSLGTGFDEQFF.

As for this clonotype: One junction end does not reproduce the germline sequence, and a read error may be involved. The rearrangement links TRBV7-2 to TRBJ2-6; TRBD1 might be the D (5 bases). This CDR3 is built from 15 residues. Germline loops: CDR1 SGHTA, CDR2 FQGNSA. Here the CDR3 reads CASSLGRAGANVLTF. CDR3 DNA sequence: TGTGCCAGCAGTTTAGGCAGGGCTGGGGCCAACGTCCTGACTTTC.

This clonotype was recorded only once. This chain's CDR3 is CSVVLAGDPWGTYGYTF. DNA of the CDR3: TGCAGCGTTGTGTTGGCTGGGGATCCCTGGGGGACCTATGGCTACACCTTC. V and J are TRBV29-1 and TRBJ1-2, with D possibly matching TRBD1 (5 bases). V was trimmed by 4 bases and J by 4 bases, leaving 25 bases between them. Germline-derived CDR1 and CDR2 are SQVTM and ANQGSEA. The CDR3 is 17 residues long. Full variable domain (rest looked up from reference TRBV29-1 and TRBJ1-2): SAVISQKPSRDICQRGTSLTIQCQVDSQVTMMFWYRQQPGQSLTLIATANQGSEATYESGFVIDKFPISRPNLTFSTLTVSNMSPEDSSIYLCSVVLAGDPWGTYGYTFGSGTRLTVV.

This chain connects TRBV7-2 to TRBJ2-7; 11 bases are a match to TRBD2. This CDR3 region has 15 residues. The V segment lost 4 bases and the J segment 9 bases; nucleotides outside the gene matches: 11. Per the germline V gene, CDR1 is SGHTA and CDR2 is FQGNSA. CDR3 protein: CASSSSLTSGAPQYF. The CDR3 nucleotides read TGTGCCAGCAGCTCCTCTTTGACTAGCGGGGCGCCGCAGTACTTC.

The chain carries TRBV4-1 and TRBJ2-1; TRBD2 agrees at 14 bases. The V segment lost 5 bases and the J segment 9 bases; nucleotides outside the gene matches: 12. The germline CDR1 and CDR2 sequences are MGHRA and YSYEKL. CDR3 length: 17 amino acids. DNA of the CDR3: TGCGCCAGCAGCGGACCGGGACTAGCGGGAGCGACTAGTGAGCAGTTCTTC. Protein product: CASSGPGLAGATSEQFF.

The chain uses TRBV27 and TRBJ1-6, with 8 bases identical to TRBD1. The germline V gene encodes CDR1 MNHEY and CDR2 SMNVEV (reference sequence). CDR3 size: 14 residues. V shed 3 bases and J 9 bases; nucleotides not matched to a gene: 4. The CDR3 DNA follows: TGTGCCAGCAGTTTTCAGGGGGCAACTTCACCCCTCCACTTT. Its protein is CASSFQGATSPLHF.

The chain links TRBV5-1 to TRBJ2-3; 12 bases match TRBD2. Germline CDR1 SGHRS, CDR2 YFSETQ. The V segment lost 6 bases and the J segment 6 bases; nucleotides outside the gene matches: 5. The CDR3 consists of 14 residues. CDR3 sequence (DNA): TGCGCCAGCACCAGACTAGCGGGAGCCGATACGCAGTATTTT. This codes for CASTRLAGADTQYF.

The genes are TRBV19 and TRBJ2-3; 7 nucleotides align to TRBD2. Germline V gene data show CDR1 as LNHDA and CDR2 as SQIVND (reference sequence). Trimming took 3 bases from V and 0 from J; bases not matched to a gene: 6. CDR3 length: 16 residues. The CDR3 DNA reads TGTGCCAGTAGTATGGGCGGTAGCGGGAGCACAGATACGCAGTATTTT. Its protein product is CASSMGGSGSTDTQYF.

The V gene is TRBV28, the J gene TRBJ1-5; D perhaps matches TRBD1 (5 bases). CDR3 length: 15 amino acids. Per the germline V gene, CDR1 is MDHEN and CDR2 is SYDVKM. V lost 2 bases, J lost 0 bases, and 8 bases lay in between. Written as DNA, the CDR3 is TGTGCCAGCAGTTTAGGAGGGGCTAGCAATCAGCCCCAGCATTTT. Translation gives CASSLGGASNQPQHF.

CDR3 sequence (DNA): TGCAGCGTTGTTCGTCGAGCTTGGGTGGAGGGAGAGACCCAGTACTTC. This gives the protein CSVVRRAWVEGETQYF. This chain joins TRBV29-1 and TRBJ2-5; TRBD2 is a possible D gene (6 bases). Trimming left V 4 bases short and J 4 bases short, with 22 bases between. This CDR3 contains 16 residues. The V gene's germline CDR1 is SQVTM and CDR2 ANQGSEA.

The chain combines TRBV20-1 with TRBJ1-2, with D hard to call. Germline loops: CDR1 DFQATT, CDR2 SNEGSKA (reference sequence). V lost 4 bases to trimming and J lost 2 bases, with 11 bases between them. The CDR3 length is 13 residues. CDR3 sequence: CSAMSEENYGYTF. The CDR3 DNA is TGCAGTGCTATGTCAGAAGAGAACTATGGCTACACCTTC.

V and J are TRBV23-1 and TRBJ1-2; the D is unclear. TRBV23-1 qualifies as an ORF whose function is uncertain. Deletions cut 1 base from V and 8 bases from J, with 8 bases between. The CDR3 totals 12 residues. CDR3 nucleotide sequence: TGCGCCAGCAGTCAATGCCCTTGCGGCTACACCTTC. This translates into CASSQCPCGYTF.

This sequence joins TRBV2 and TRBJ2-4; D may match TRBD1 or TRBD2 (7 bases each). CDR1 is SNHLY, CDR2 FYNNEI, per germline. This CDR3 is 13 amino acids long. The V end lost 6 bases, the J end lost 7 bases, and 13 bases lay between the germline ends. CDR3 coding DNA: TGTGCCAGCAGGGTCAGGGGGGGGAACATTCAGTACTTC. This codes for CASRVRGGNIQYF.

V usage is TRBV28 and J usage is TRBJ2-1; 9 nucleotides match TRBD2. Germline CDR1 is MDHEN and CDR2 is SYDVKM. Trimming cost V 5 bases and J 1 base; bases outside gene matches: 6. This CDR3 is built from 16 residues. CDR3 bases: TGTGCCAGCAGTCAATTCAGCGGGAGGTCCTACAATGAGCAGTTCTTC. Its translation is CASSQFSGRSYNEQFF.

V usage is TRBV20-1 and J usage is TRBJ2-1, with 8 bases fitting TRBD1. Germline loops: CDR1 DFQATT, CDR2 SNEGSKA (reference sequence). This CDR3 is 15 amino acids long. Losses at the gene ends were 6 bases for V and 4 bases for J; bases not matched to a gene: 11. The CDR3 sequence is CSAAFGTGLYNEQFF. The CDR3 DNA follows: TGCAGTGCCGCCTTCGGGACAGGACTATACAATGAGCAGTTCTTC.

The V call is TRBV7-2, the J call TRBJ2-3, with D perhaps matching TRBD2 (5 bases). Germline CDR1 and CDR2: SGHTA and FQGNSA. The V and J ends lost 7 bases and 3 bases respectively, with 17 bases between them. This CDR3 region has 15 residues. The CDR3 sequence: CASNPQGSGTDTQYF. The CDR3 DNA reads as TGTGCCAGCAACCCACAAGGGTCGGGGACAGATACGCAGTATTTT.

CDR3 nucleotides: TGTGCCAGCAGCCCTACCTCAGGGAACTATGGCTACACCTTC. It codes for CASSPTSGNYGYTF. V and J are TRBV5-4 and TRBJ1-2; tentative D call: TRBD1 (5 bases). The CDR3 consists of 14 residues. Trimming took 4 bases from V and 2 from J, leaving 12 bases between them. Germline V CDR1 and CDR2: SGHNT, YYREEE (reference sequence).

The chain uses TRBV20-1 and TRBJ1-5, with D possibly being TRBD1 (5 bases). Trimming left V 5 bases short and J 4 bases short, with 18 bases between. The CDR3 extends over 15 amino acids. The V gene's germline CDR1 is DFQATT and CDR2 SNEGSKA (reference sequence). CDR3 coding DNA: TGCAGTGCTCTGCGTCCGGGCTGGGGGAATCAGCCCCAGCATTTT. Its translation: CSALRPGWGNQPQHF.

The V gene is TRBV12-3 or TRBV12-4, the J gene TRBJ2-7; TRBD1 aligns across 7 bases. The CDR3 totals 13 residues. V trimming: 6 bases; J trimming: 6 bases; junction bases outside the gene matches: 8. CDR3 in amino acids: CASRQQGNGEQYF. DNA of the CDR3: TGTGCCAGCAGACAACAGGGGAACGGCGAGCAGTACTTC.

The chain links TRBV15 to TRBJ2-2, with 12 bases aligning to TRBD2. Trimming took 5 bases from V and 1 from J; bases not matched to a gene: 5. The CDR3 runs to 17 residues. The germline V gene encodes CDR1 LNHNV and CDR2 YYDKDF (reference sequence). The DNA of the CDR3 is TGTGCCACCAGCCGATTGACTAGCGGGAGGAACACCGGGGAGCTGTTTTTT. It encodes CATSRLTSGRNTGELFF.

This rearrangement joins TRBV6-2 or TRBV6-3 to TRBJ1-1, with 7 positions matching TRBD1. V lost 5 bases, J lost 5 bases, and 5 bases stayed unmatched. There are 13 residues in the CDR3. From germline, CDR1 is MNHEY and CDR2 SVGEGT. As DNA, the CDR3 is TGTGCCAGCAGTGCGGACAGGACGACTGAAGCTTTCTTT. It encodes CASSADRTTEAFF.

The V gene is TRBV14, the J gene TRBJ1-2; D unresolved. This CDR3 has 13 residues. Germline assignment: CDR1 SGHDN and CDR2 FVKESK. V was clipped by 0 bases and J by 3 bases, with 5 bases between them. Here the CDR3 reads CASSQEHDYGYTF. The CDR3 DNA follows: TGTGCCAGCAGCCAAGAGCACGACTATGGCTACACCTTC.

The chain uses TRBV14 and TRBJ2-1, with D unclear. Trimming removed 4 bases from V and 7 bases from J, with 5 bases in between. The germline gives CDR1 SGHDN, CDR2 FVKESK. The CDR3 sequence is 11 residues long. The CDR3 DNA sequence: TGTGCCAGCAGCCGTGAGAATGAGCAGTTCTTC. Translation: CASSRENEQFF.

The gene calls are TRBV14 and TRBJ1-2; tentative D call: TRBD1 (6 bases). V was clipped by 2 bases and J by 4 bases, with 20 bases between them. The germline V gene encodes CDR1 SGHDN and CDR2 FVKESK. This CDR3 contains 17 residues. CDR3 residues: CASSQLGQTTSRYGYTF. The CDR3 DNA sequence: TGTGCCAGCAGCCAACTCGGACAGACGACTTCCCGCTATGGCTACACCTTC.

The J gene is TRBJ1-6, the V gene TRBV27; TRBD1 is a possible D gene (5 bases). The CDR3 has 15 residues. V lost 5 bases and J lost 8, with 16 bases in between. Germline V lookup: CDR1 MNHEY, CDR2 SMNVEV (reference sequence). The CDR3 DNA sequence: TGTGCCAGCAGTCACGAGGGGAGGATGGATTCACCCCTCCACTTT. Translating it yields CASSHEGRMDSPLHF.

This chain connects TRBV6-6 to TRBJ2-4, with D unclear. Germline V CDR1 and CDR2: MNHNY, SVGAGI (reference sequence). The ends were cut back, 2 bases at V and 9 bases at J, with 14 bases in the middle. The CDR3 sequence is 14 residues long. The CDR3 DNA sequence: TGTGCCAGCAGTTACAAGATCCCGGCGAGCATTCAGTACTTC. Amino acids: CASSYKIPASIQYF.